These 17 T cell receptor beta chains were sequenced from one sample in a study of cytomegalovirus exposure and HLA in healthy donors. Primers for the PCR totalled 60 Vbeta and 13 Jbeta. Sequencing used immunoSEQ multiplex PCR; TCRdb keeps in-frame clones, though not all of them. The sample holds around 67,000 clones, approximately 78% seen once. The sequenced sample consisted of PBMCs. These TCRs come from a man between 18 and 35 years old in good health and CMV-seropositive.

About this clone itself: Other DNA sequences in the sample encode the same CDR3. V gene TRBV29-1 combines with J gene TRBJ1-1; D is possibly TRBD1 (5 bases). CDR1 is SQVTM, CDR2 ANQGSEA, per germline. This CDR3 is 14 amino acids long. Deletions cut 1 base from V and 4 bases from J, with 13 bases between. The CDR3 loop reads CSVEGRLGGTEAFF. The CDR3 DNA follows: TGCAGCGTTGAAGGAAGACTGGGGGGCACTGAAGCTTTCTTT.

This chain uses TRBV4-1 with TRBJ1-1; TRBD1 matches 7 bases. Per the germline V gene, CDR1 is MGHRA and CDR2 is YSYEKL. CDR3 length: 15 residues. With V trimmed by 3 bases and J by 5 bases, 9 bases remained unmatched. The CDR3 DNA is TGCGCCAGCAGCCAGGGGACAGACAAGGATACTGAAGCTTTCTTT. Translated, it gives CASSQGTDKDTEAFF.

The chain carries TRBV4-1 and TRBJ2-2; a weak D match, TRBD1 (6 bases). Germline V gene data show CDR1 as MGHRA and CDR2 as YSYEKL. This CDR3 has 17 amino acids. The germline V and J ends were trimmed by 4 bases and 4 bases, with 19 bases remaining between them. This CDR3 is CASSLLGATLSTGELFF. The CDR3 DNA reads as TGCGCCAGCAGCCTCCTGGGGGCCACTCTCTCCACCGGGGAGCTGTTTTTT.

The table lists this clone with a few counts. CDR3 sequence reads: CASRLGLADYNEQFF. As DNA, the CDR3 is TGCGCCAGCAGACTGGGACTAGCGGATTACAATGAGCAGTTCTTC. The rearrangement joins TRBV4-1 to TRBJ2-1; 11 nucleotides agree with TRBD2. The CDR3 loop spans 15 amino acids. The germline V gene has CDR1 MGHRA and CDR2 YSYEKL. V shed 6 bases, J shed 4 bases, and the junction held 5 bases outside the gene matches.

This clone has just a few counts. This sequence joins TRBV28 and TRBJ2-7; 8 bases match TRBD2. Germline V gives CDR1 MDHEN, CDR2 SYDVKM. The CDR3 is 15 amino acids. Trimming took 7 bases from V and 4 from J; bases not matched to a gene: 12. CDR3 sequence: CASTNRGAGEYEQYF. The CDR3 DNA reads as TGTGCCAGCACTAACCGGGGAGCGGGGGAATACGAGCAGTACTTC.

This clone was seen once. This chain connects TRBV7-8 to TRBJ2-1; 7 bases map to TRBD1. The V segment lost 9 bases and the J segment 8 bases; nucleotides outside the gene matches: 4. The CDR3 has 11 residues. Germline lookup yields CDR1 SGHVS and CDR2 FQNEAQ. The CDR3 DNA reads TGTGCCAGTCACAGGGGAGATGAGCAGTTCTTC. Translated: CASHRGDEQFF.

This sequence joins TRBV19 and TRBJ1-5; tentatively, D is TRBD1 (5 bases). This CDR3 is 16 amino acids long. Trimming left V 3 bases short and J 0 bases short, with 12 bases between. Germline V gives CDR1 LNHDA, CDR2 SQIVND (reference sequence). CDR3 amino acids: CASSILGQVSNQPQHF. The CDR3 nucleotides are TGTGCCAGTAGTATCTTGGGGCAGGTTAGCAATCAGCCCCAGCATTTT.

This clone was recorded once. The CDR3 bases are TGTGCCAGCAGCTCCGACAGGGTTGGCACTGAAGCTTTCTTT. This gives the protein CASSSDRVGTEAFF. This rearrangement joins TRBV13 to TRBJ1-1; 7 positions match TRBD1. This CDR3 region has 14 residues. Germline V gene sequence: CDR1 PRHDT, CDR2 FYEKMQ (reference sequence). V shed 4 bases and J 4 bases; nucleotides not matched to a gene: 6. The variable domain in full, with the rest retrieved from reference TRBV13 and TRBJ1-1, is AAGVIQSPRHLIKEKRETATLKCYPIPRHDTVYWYQQGPGQDPQFLISFYEKMQSDKGSIPDRFSAQQFSDYHSELNMSSLELGDSALYFCASSSDRVGTEAFFGQGTRLTVV.

V and J are TRBV30 and TRBJ2-3; D is perhaps TRBD1 (5 bases). V shed 0 bases and J shed 3 bases, with 13 bases lying between them. Germline V CDR1 and CDR2: GTSNPN, SVGIG (reference sequence). The CDR3 is made up of 15 amino acids. CDR3 nucleotides: TGTGCCTGGAGTGTGGGGCAGGCGATAACAGATACGCAGTATTTT. Translated: CAWSVGQAITDTQYF.

This clone occurred a few times. The chain links TRBV5-8 to TRBJ1-4, with 11 nucleotides matching TRBD1. Germline assignment: CDR1 SGHTS and CDR2 YDEGEE. This CDR3 contains 16 residues. V was clipped by 3 bases and J by 2 bases; unmatched bases: 3. Here the CDR3 reads CASSSGTGGTNEKLFF. CDR3 bases: TGTGCCAGCAGCTCCGGGACAGGGGGGACTAATGAAAAACTGTTTTTT.

The chain links TRBV6-5 to TRBJ2-1; the D is unclear. The CDR3 is made up of 12 amino acids. Germline loops: CDR1 MNHEY, CDR2 SVGAGI. V dropped 8 bases and J dropped 5 bases, with 10 bases sitting between them. Here the CDR3 reads CASVDMNNEQFF. The CDR3 bases are TGTGCCAGCGTCGACATGAACAATGAGCAGTTCTTC.

This clone was detected once. CDR3 region: CASEGQGGQPQHF. The CDR3 DNA follows: TGTGCCAGCGAGGGACAGGGGGGTCAGCCCCAGCATTTT. The rearrangement uses TRBV6-5 and TRBJ1-5, with TRBD1 matching over 11 bases. The CDR3 has 13 residues. J was trimmed by 6 bases and V by 8 bases; bases with no gene match: 3. Germline loops: CDR1 MNHEY, CDR2 SVGAGI.

V is TRBV10-2 and J is TRBJ1-5, with D perhaps TRBD1 (6 bases). The CDR3 loop spans 14 amino acids. The V gene's germline CDR1 is WSHSY and CDR2 SAAADI. The germline V and J ends were trimmed by 7 bases and 0 bases, with 10 bases remaining between them. The chain's CDR3 is CASKPGHSNQPQHF. In DNA, the CDR3 is TGCGCCAGCAAACCGGGACATAGCAATCAGCCCCAGCATTTT.

Worth noting for this clone: This likely comes from a read error, as the CDR3 has no conserved phenylalanine or tryptophan at its end. This chain joins TRBV5-6 and TRBJ1-2; D unclear. This CDR3 has 11 amino acids. Trimming removed 3 bases at V and 3 bases at J, with 3 bases between. Germline V gene lookup returns CDR1 SGHDT and CDR2 YYEEEE. The CDR3 DNA follows: TGTGCCAGCAGCTCAGACTATGGCTACACCGTC. It yields the protein CASSSDYGYTV.

The rearrangement links TRBV6-5 to TRBJ1-1; TRBD1 agrees at 8 bases. The CDR3 is 13 residues long. Trimming took 5 bases from V and 6 from J; bases not matched to a gene: 5. CDR1 and CDR2 (germline): MNHEY, SVGAGI. CDR3 sequence: CASSIQQGAEAFF. The CDR3 DNA sequence: TGTGCCAGCAGTATCCAACAGGGGGCTGAAGCTTTCTTT.

V is TRBV6-5 and J is TRBJ1-1; D possibly corresponds to TRBD1 (6 bases). The CDR3 runs to 14 residues. V shed 7 bases and J shed 1 base, with 13 bases lying between them. CDR1 MNHEY and CDR2 SVGAGI come from the germline V gene. The CDR3 DNA follows: TGTGCCAGCACAGCATGGGGACAGAACACTGAAGCTTTCTTT. It encodes CASTAWGQNTEAFF.

This chain uses TRBV6-5 with TRBJ2-7; 9 bases map to TRBD2. The CDR3 extends over 14 amino acids. J lost 2 bases, V lost 6 bases, and 5 bases had no gene match. Per germline, CDR1 MNHEY and CDR2 SVGAGI. This CDR3 reads CASRRLAETYEQYF. The CDR3 DNA reads as TGTGCCAGCAGAAGACTAGCGGAGACCTACGAGCAGTACTTC.